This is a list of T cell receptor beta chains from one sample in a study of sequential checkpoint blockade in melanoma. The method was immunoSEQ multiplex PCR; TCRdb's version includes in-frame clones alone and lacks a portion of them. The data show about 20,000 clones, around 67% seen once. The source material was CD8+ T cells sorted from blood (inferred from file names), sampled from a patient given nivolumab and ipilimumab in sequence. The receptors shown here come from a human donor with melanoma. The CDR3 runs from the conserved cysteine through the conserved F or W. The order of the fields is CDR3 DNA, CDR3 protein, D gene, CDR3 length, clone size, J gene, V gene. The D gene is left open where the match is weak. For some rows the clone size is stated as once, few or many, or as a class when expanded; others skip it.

cdr3_nt: TGTGCCAGCAGTTTATGGGGCGGGGGGTACGAGCAGTACTTC
cdr3_aa: CASSLWGGGYEQYF
d_call: TRBD2
cdr3_length: 14
clone_size: -
j_call: TRBJ2-7
v_call: TRBV27

cdr3_nt: TGCGCCAGCAGCGATGGGACTTACTTGGATGGCTACACCTTC
cdr3_aa: CASSDGTYLDGYTF
d_call: -
cdr3_length: 14
clone_size: once
j_call: TRBJ1-2
v_call: TRBV10-2

cdr3_nt: TGTGCCAGTAGTCCGCCCTCCGGGACAGGGGTAGGCAATCAGCCCCAGCATTTT
cdr3_aa: CASSPPSGTGVGNQPQHF
d_call: TRBD1
cdr3_length: 18
clone_size: -
j_call: TRBJ1-5
v_call: TRBV19

cdr3_nt: TGTGCCAGCTCACCACCCCCCGAGGGGGCAAATGAGCAGTTCTTC
cdr3_aa: CASSPPPEGANEQFF
d_call: TRBD1
cdr3_length: 15
clone_size: -
j_call: TRBJ2-1
v_call: TRBV18

cdr3_nt: TGCAGCGTTGAAGGTATCCGGGTTGAGCAGTTCTTC
cdr3_aa: CSVEGIRVEQFF
d_call: -
cdr3_length: 12
clone_size: -
j_call: TRBJ2-1
v_call: TRBV29-1

cdr3_nt: TGTGCCACCAGCGGGGACAGGGCGGGGACTGAAGCTTTCTTT
cdr3_aa: CATSGDRAGTEAFF
d_call: TRBD1
cdr3_length: 14
clone_size: medium-sized
j_call: TRBJ1-1
v_call: TRBV15

cdr3_nt: TGTGCCAGCAGTGGACTAGCGGGAGAAAAGACAGATACGCAGTATTTT
cdr3_aa: CASSGLAGEKTDTQYF
d_call: TRBD2
cdr3_length: 16
clone_size: -
j_call: TRBJ2-3
v_call: TRBV28

cdr3_nt: TGTGCCAGCAGCCGCCGACAGGGGGCCTGGGATCAGCCCCAGCATTTT
cdr3_aa: CASSRRQGAWDQPQHF
d_call: TRBD1
cdr3_length: 16
clone_size: few
j_call: TRBJ1-5
v_call: TRBV5-5

cdr3_nt: TGTGCCAGCAGTGATGGCAGGCCCACAGATACGCAGTATTTT
cdr3_aa: CASSDGRPTDTQYF
d_call: -
cdr3_length: 14
clone_size: -
j_call: TRBJ2-3
v_call: TRBV2

cdr3_nt: TGTGCCAGCAGTGACTCGGGACTAGCGGGGTACAATGAGCAGTTCTTC
cdr3_aa: CASSDSGLAGYNEQFF
d_call: TRBD2
cdr3_length: 16
clone_size: -
j_call: TRBJ2-1
v_call: TRBV6-4

cdr3_nt: TGTGCCAGCAGTGACCTCCGGGACAGGGTGAATCAGCCCCAGCATTTT
cdr3_aa: CASSDLRDRVNQPQHF
d_call: TRBD1
cdr3_length: 16
clone_size: -
j_call: TRBJ1-5
v_call: TRBV25-1

cdr3_nt: TGTGCCAGCAGTGTGCAGGGTAGAGAGCAGTACTTC
cdr3_aa: CASSVQGREQYF
d_call: -
cdr3_length: 12
clone_size: -
j_call: TRBJ2-7
v_call: TRBV25-1

cdr3_nt: TGTGCCAGCAGCACCGGACTTTCAACTCGAGGGGGTGAAGCTTTCTTT
cdr3_aa: CASSTGLSTRGGEAFF
d_call: -
cdr3_length: 16
clone_size: -
j_call: TRBJ1-1
v_call: TRBV7-9

cdr3_nt: TGTGCCAGCAGTTACTTACAGGGGTCGTCCTACGAGCAGTACTTC
cdr3_aa: CASSYLQGSSYEQYF
d_call: TRBD1
cdr3_length: 15
clone_size: -
j_call: TRBJ2-7
v_call: TRBV6-6

cdr3_nt: TGTGCCAGCAGTCCCAACTTAGGACTAGCGTCAAATGAGCAGTTCTTC
cdr3_aa: CASSPNLGLASNEQFF
d_call: TRBD2
cdr3_length: 16
clone_size: -
j_call: TRBJ2-1
v_call: TRBV28

cdr3_nt: TGTGCCAGCAGCTTACTCCCCTCGGGGGGAGGGCCACGGGAGACCCAGTACTTC
cdr3_aa: CASSLLPSGGGPRETQYF
d_call: TRBD2
cdr3_length: 18
clone_size: -
j_call: TRBJ2-5
v_call: TRBV7-6

cdr3_nt: TGTGCCAGTAGGGAAGGGGCCGACACCCGCACAGATACGCAGTATTTT
cdr3_aa: CASREGADTRTDTQYF
d_call: -
cdr3_length: 16
clone_size: -
j_call: TRBJ2-3
v_call: TRBV19

cdr3_nt: TGTGCCAGCAGTACACAGGGCTACGAGCAGTACTTC
cdr3_aa: CASSTQGYEQYF
d_call: -
cdr3_length: 12
clone_size: -
j_call: TRBJ2-7
v_call: TRBV28

cdr3_nt: TGTGCCAGCAGCTTGGGAGCAAGTCGGGGTTCACCCCTCCACTTT
cdr3_aa: CASSLGASRGSPLHF
d_call: -
cdr3_length: 15
clone_size: -
j_call: TRBJ1-6
v_call: TRBV5-6

cdr3_nt: TGTGCCAGCAGTGAATTCTCCCAGCGGAGGTACAATGAGCAGTTCTTC
cdr3_aa: CASSEFSQRRYNEQFF
d_call: -
cdr3_length: 16
clone_size: few
j_call: TRBJ2-1
v_call: TRBV25-1

cdr3_nt: TGTGCCAGCAGCCTGAGGGAAAACACTGAAGCTTTCTTT
cdr3_aa: CASSLRENTEAFF
d_call: -
cdr3_length: 13
clone_size: -
j_call: TRBJ1-1
v_call: TRBV10-3

cdr3_nt: TGTGCCAGCAGCTTAATCCAACACCTCACCGGGGAGCTGTTTTTT
cdr3_aa: CASSLIQHLTGELFF
d_call: -
cdr3_length: 15
clone_size: once
j_call: TRBJ2-2
v_call: TRBV13

cdr3_nt: TGTGCCAGCAGCTTAGAGGCGGGGGAGTTCTTC
cdr3_aa: CASSLEAGEFF
d_call: TRBD2
cdr3_length: 11
clone_size: -
j_call: TRBJ2-1
v_call: TRBV7-8

cdr3_nt: TGTGCCAGCAGTTTAGAAGGCAGGGCGGTCCTCAACACTGAAGCTTTCTTT
cdr3_aa: CASSLEGRAVLNTEAFF
d_call: -
cdr3_length: 17
clone_size: -
j_call: TRBJ1-1
v_call: TRBV28

cdr3_nt: TGTGCCATCAGGGACTCGTACAATGAGCAGTTCTTC
cdr3_aa: CAIRDSYNEQFF
d_call: -
cdr3_length: 12
clone_size: -
j_call: TRBJ2-1
v_call: TRBV10-3

cdr3_nt: TGCGCCAGCAGCCAAGCGGGAGTCTCTGACGAGCAGTACTTC
cdr3_aa: CASSQAGVSDEQYF
d_call: -
cdr3_length: 14
clone_size: -
j_call: TRBJ2-7
v_call: TRBV4-1

cdr3_nt: TGTGCCAGCAGCTTAGAAGGGACAGGGGGCGTAGAGCAGTACTTC
cdr3_aa: CASSLEGTGGVEQYF
d_call: TRBD1
cdr3_length: 15
clone_size: -
j_call: TRBJ2-7
v_call: TRBV7-2

cdr3_nt: TGTGCCAGCAGTTTAGTTCCGGGAGGGAACACTGAAGCTTTCTTT
cdr3_aa: CASSLVPGGNTEAFF
d_call: -
cdr3_length: 15
clone_size: -
j_call: TRBJ1-1
v_call: TRBV28

cdr3_nt: TGCGCCAGCAGCCAAGCTTGGGTGGGGGGAGGCGTCACTTGGGGGACTGAAGCTTTCTTT
cdr3_aa: CASSQAWVGGGVTWGTEAFF
d_call: -
cdr3_length: 20
clone_size: -
j_call: TRBJ1-1
v_call: TRBV4-3

cdr3_nt: TGTGCCAGCAGGGTTGTAGAGGCCTACGAGCAGTACTTC
cdr3_aa: CASRVVEAYEQYF
d_call: -
cdr3_length: 13
clone_size: -
j_call: TRBJ2-7
v_call: TRBV2

cdr3_nt: TGTGCCAGCAGCCTCAGTCGGGACACTGAAGCTTTCTTT
cdr3_aa: CASSLSRDTEAFF
d_call: -
cdr3_length: 13
clone_size: medium-sized
j_call: TRBJ1-1
v_call: TRBV14

cdr3_nt: TGTGCCAGCAGTGATTCACAGGTAGACACCGGGGAGCTGTTTTTT
cdr3_aa: CASSDSQVDTGELFF
d_call: -
cdr3_length: 15
clone_size: -
j_call: TRBJ2-2
v_call: TRBV25-1

cdr3_nt: TGTGCCAGCAGTGAATTGGCTAGCGGGAGTTTATACGAGCAGTACTTC
cdr3_aa: CASSELASGSLYEQYF
d_call: TRBD2
cdr3_length: 16
clone_size: -
j_call: TRBJ2-7
v_call: TRBV25-1

cdr3_nt: TGTGCCAGCAGCTTCGCGGGGCCACGGGGGAATGAGCAGTTCTTC
cdr3_aa: CASSFAGPRGNEQFF
d_call: -
cdr3_length: 15
clone_size: -
j_call: TRBJ2-1
v_call: TRBV5-6

cdr3_nt: TGTGCCAGCAGCTTGGCCTCTAGCGGGAGAGATGAGCAGTTCTTC
cdr3_aa: CASSLASSGRDEQFF
d_call: TRBD2
cdr3_length: 15
clone_size: -
j_call: TRBJ2-1
v_call: TRBV5-6

cdr3_nt: TGCGCCAGCAGCCATGACCCTCAGGGGGCGCGTCGCGAGCAGTACTTC
cdr3_aa: CASSHDPQGARREQYF
d_call: TRBD1
cdr3_length: 16
clone_size: -
j_call: TRBJ2-7
v_call: TRBV4-1

cdr3_nt: TGTGCCAGCAGCCCGACAGGGGCGGTCCACGAGCAGTACTTC
cdr3_aa: CASSPTGAVHEQYF
d_call: TRBD1
cdr3_length: 14
clone_size: -
j_call: TRBJ2-7
v_call: TRBV7-2

cdr3_nt: TGTGCCAGCAGTTTATCGTTAGTCTACACCGGGGAGCTGTTTTTT
cdr3_aa: CASSLSLVYTGELFF
d_call: -
cdr3_length: 15
clone_size: -
j_call: TRBJ2-2
v_call: TRBV27

cdr3_nt: TGCGCCAGCAGCTTGGGACAGGGTGTACGTGCCGGGGAGCTGTTTTTT
cdr3_aa: CASSLGQGVRAGELFF
d_call: TRBD1
cdr3_length: 16
clone_size: -
j_call: TRBJ2-2
v_call: TRBV5-1

cdr3_nt: TGTGCCAGCAGCGACTCAGGGGGCGGTGAGCAGTACTTC
cdr3_aa: CASSDSGGGEQYF
d_call: TRBD1
cdr3_length: 13
clone_size: -
j_call: TRBJ2-7
v_call: TRBV7-3

cdr3_nt: TGTGCCAGCAGCGTAAGCGGGTATGACTATGGCTACACCTTC
cdr3_aa: CASSVSGYDYGYTF
d_call: -
cdr3_length: 14
clone_size: -
j_call: TRBJ1-2
v_call: TRBV9

cdr3_nt: TGTGCCAGCAGGCGGACAGGGGGCCCCTATGGCTACACCTTC
cdr3_aa: CASRRTGGPYGYTF
d_call: TRBD1
cdr3_length: 14
clone_size: once
j_call: TRBJ1-2
v_call: TRBV5-4

cdr3_nt: TGTGCCAGCAGCTTGGGCAGGGGGGCCTATGGCTACACCTTC
cdr3_aa: CASSLGRGAYGYTF
d_call: TRBD1
cdr3_length: 14
clone_size: few
j_call: TRBJ1-2
v_call: TRBV5-6

cdr3_nt: TGCGCCAGCAGTGACGGGACACACGAGCAGTACTTC
cdr3_aa: CASSDGTHEQYF
d_call: -
cdr3_length: 12
clone_size: few
j_call: TRBJ2-7
v_call: TRBV7-2

cdr3_nt: TGTGCCAGCAGCCCGGGAGGGATGAACACTGAAGCTTTCTTT
cdr3_aa: CASSPGGMNTEAFF
d_call: -
cdr3_length: 14
clone_size: -
j_call: TRBJ1-1
v_call: TRBV6-5

cdr3_nt: TGTGCCAGCAGCCCCGATCGAATACAGGGTACAAAACTGTTTTTT
cdr3_aa: CASSPDRIQGTKLFF
d_call: -
cdr3_length: 15
clone_size: large
j_call: TRBJ1-4
v_call: TRBV7-9

cdr3_nt: TGTGCCAGCAGCCTTTACAGGGGTCAAGAGACCCAGTACTTC
cdr3_aa: CASSLYRGQETQYF
d_call: TRBD1
cdr3_length: 14
clone_size: once
j_call: TRBJ2-5
v_call: TRBV7-6

cdr3_nt: TGTGCCAGCAGCGCCACCCGAGGGGGCGGCTATGGCTACACCTTC
cdr3_aa: CASSATRGGGYGYTF
d_call: TRBD1
cdr3_length: 15
clone_size: -
j_call: TRBJ1-2
v_call: TRBV9

cdr3_nt: TGTGCCAGCAGTTTTGGGGGGGCGGGTAATTCACCCCTCCACTTT
cdr3_aa: CASSFGGAGNSPLHF
d_call: -
cdr3_length: 15
clone_size: -
j_call: TRBJ1-6
v_call: TRBV27

cdr3_nt: TGTGCCAGCAGCGTAGCTCTAGCGGGAGGGCGGACCGGGGAGCTGTTTTTT
cdr3_aa: CASSVALAGGRTGELFF
d_call: TRBD2
cdr3_length: 17
clone_size: medium-sized
j_call: TRBJ2-2
v_call: TRBV9

cdr3_nt: TGCAGCGTTGAAGATCTGGTCAGGGGGCGCGAGAGGTGGTCCAATGAGCAGTTCTTC
cdr3_aa: CSVEDLVRGRERWSNEQFF
d_call: TRBD1
cdr3_length: 19
clone_size: -
j_call: TRBJ2-1
v_call: TRBV29-1

cdr3_nt: TGTGCCAGCAGCTCTCTTGGGGACAGGGAACATCCCTACGAGCAGTACTTC
cdr3_aa: CASSSLGDREHPYEQYF
d_call: TRBD1
cdr3_length: 17
clone_size: once
j_call: TRBJ2-7
v_call: TRBV7-9

cdr3_nt: TGCGCCAGCAGCCAAGATCGTGGGCAGGGGTACGAGCAGTACTTC
cdr3_aa: CASSQDRGQGYEQYF
d_call: -
cdr3_length: 15
clone_size: -
j_call: TRBJ2-7
v_call: TRBV4-3

cdr3_nt: TGTGCCAGCAGCTCCGGACAGGGGGTAGCCAAAAACATTCAGTACTTC
cdr3_aa: CASSSGQGVAKNIQYF
d_call: TRBD1
cdr3_length: 16
clone_size: -
j_call: TRBJ2-4
v_call: TRBV7-2

cdr3_nt: TGTGCCAGCAGCTTAGGGGGTTTGAACACTGAAGCTTTCTTT
cdr3_aa: CASSLGGLNTEAFF
d_call: -
cdr3_length: 14
clone_size: -
j_call: TRBJ1-1
v_call: TRBV5-6